These 17 T cell receptor beta chains share one sample of origin, sequenced in a study of blood T cell repertoires in COVID-19 (dated by TCRdb to 2018 to 2020). To prepare the library, the immunoSEQ multiplex PCR assay was applied. TCRdb limited this immuneACCESS table to in-frame rearrangements with V and J called. A share of clones is missing; checked studies link under half to unresolved V genes, and the rest is unexplained. The sample includes approximately 100,000 clones, with roughly nine tenths observed a single time. The biggest ten clones account for approximately 6% of the sample. Sequencing was performed on peripheral blood. These receptors all stem from a human donor in a cohort sampled during active COVID-19.

The rearrangement joins TRBV5-5 to TRBJ1-4, with 7 bases matching TRBD1. CDR3 length: 14 amino acids. Germline V gene lookup returns CDR1 SGHKS and CDR2 YYEKEE (reference sequence). With V trimmed by 4 bases and J by 4 bases, 4 bases remained unmatched. In DNA, the CDR3 is TGTGCCAGCAGCGCGGGACAGATTAATGAAAAACTGTTTTTT. This codes for CASSAGQINEKLFF.

This chain connects TRBV24-1 to TRBJ2-2, with TRBD1 matching 7 bases. V shed 4 bases and J 4 bases; nucleotides not matched to a gene: 8. This CDR3 spans 16 amino acids. Germline V gene lookup returns CDR1 KGHDR and CDR2 SFDVKD. The CDR3 sequence: CATSDLLQGPTGELFF. In DNA, the CDR3 is TGTGCCACCAGTGACCTTCTACAGGGGCCCACCGGGGAGCTGTTTTTT.

For this clone: It is unclear where the CDR3 begins or ends on the DNA, so no DNA is shown, and the CDR3 is as TCRdb lists it. This chain joins TRBV28 and TRBJ2-1; the table's TRBD2 call for D was not verified on the DNA. 17 amino acids form the CDR3, both terminal residues included. Germline CDR1 MDHEN, CDR2 SYDVKM. The CDR3 here is CASSTSTKAQTYNEQFF.

V gene TRBV9 combines with J gene TRBJ2-2; 9 positions agree with TRBD1. In germline, CDR1 is SGDLS, CDR2 YYNGEE. CDR3 length: 16 amino acids. V shed 4 bases, J shed 2 bases, and the junction held 6 bases outside the gene matches. The CDR3 DNA reads as TGTGCCAGCAGCCCGCGGACAGGGGTTAACACCGGGGAGCTGTTTTTT. This encodes CASSPRTGVNTGELFF.

V is TRBV14 and J is TRBJ1-4; D unclear. V lost 1 base to trimming and J lost 4 bases, with 13 bases between them. CDR1 and CDR2 (germline): SGHDN, FVKESK. The CDR3 runs to 16 residues. CDR3 nucleotide sequence: TGTGCCAGCAGCCAAGGAGCCCGATCGAATAATGAAAAACTGTTTTTT. This translates into CASSQGARSNNEKLFF.

The genes are TRBV2 and TRBJ2-4, with no clear D. V was pared by 6 bases and J by 5 bases, with 11 bases between. The CDR3 extends over 13 amino acids. Germline values: CDR1 SNHLY, CDR2 FYNNEI. CDR3 sequence (DNA): TGTGCCAGCAGGACGACTCTGGAAAACATTCAGTACTTC. Translating it yields CASRTTLENIQYF. Complete variable domain (other parts from reference TRBV2 and TRBJ2-4): EPEVTQTPSHQVTQMGQEVILRCVPISNHLYFYWYRQILGQKVEFLVSFYNNEISEKSEIFDDQFSVERPDGSNFTLKIRSTKLEDSAMYFCASRTTLENIQYFGAGTRLSVL.

This clone showed up just once. The CDR3 nucleotides read TGTGCCAGCAGTTACCGGGGACTAGCCCCCACAGATACGCAGTATTTT. Protein sequence: CASSYRGLAPTDTQYF. V usage is TRBV6-5 and J usage is TRBJ2-3; 9 bases agree with TRBD2. The V gene's germline CDR1 is MNHEY and CDR2 SVGAGI. The CDR3 runs 16 residues. V was clipped by 2 bases and J by 2 bases; unmatched bases: 5.

V gene TRBV19 combines with J gene TRBJ2-5, with D maybe TRBD2 (6 bases). The CDR3 runs to 13 residues. Germline V CDR1 and CDR2: LNHDA, SQIVND (reference sequence). Between the trimmed V and J ends, which lost 5 bases and 8 bases, there was a span of 15 bases. CDR3 nucleotides: TGTGCCAGTAGTGCAGGGAGCGGGTTTACCCAGTACTTC. As protein: CASSAGSGFTQYF.

This clone was detected only once. The gene calls are TRBV28 and TRBJ1-1, with no clear D. CDR3 length: 14 amino acids. Germline CDR1 and CDR2: MDHEN and SYDVKM. Trimming removed 3 bases at V and 7 bases at J, with 15 bases between. CDR3 in amino acids: CASSFAAVSGEAFF. The DNA of the CDR3 is TGTGCCAGCAGTTTCGCTGCGGTTTCGGGTGAAGCTTTCTTT. The entire variable domain, with the rest obtained from reference TRBV28 and TRBJ1-1, is as follows: DVKVTQSSRYLVKRTGEKVFLECVQDMDHENMFWYRQDPGLGLRLIYFSYDVKMKEKGDIPEGYSVSREKKERFSLILESASTNQTSMYLCASSFAAVSGEAFFGQGTRLTVV.

The genes are TRBV5-6 and TRBJ2-1; no clear D gene. The V gene lost 3 bases and the J gene lost 3 bases, with 22 bases spanning the gap. Germline V gene data show CDR1 as SGHDT and CDR2 as YYEEEE. This CDR3 contains 18 residues. CDR3 loop: CASSSVTAPLNYYNEQFF. The CDR3, as DNA: TGTGCCAGCAGCTCCGTCACAGCACCCCTCAATTACTACAATGAGCAGTTCTTC.

V gene TRBV30 combines with J gene TRBJ2-4; D is possibly TRBD2 (6 bases). This CDR3 spans 14 amino acids. The germline V gene encodes CDR1 GTSNPN and CDR2 SVGIG (reference sequence). Trimming took off 0 bases at V and 7 bases at J, with 13 bases between the two ends. The CDR3 here is CAWSVWPAGNIQYF. CDR3 sequence (DNA): TGTGCCTGGAGTGTATGGCCGGCGGGGAACATTCAGTACTTC.

The J gene is TRBJ1-5, the V gene TRBV5-6; D is ambiguous. This CDR3 region has 14 residues. The germline V gene encodes CDR1 SGHDT and CDR2 YYEEEE. The V gene lost 1 base and the J gene lost 5 bases, with 10 bases spanning the gap. The CDR3 bases are TGTGCCAGCAGCTTGACAGCTTCAGATCAGCCCCAGCATTTT. It encodes CASSLTASDQPQHF.

The chain uses TRBV4-3 and TRBJ1-3; no definite D call. The CDR3 spans 16 residues. V gave up 0 bases and J gave up 0 bases, with 9 bases separating them. The V gene's germline CDR1 is LGHNA and CDR2 YSLEER. CDR3 loop: CASSQDGGGSGNTIYF. The CDR3 DNA sequence: TGCGCCAGCAGCCAAGACGGAGGCGGCTCTGGAAACACCATATATTTT.

This clone was counted once. This chain uses TRBV14 with TRBJ2-3; a possible D gene is TRBD1 (6 bases). V lost 1 base and J 14 bases, leaving 16 bases between the germline ends. The CDR3 loop spans 13 amino acids. Germline V lookup: CDR1 SGHDN, CDR2 FVKESK. CDR3 protein: CASSQVGALILYF. The DNA of the CDR3 is TGTGCCAGCAGCCAAGTGGGGGCGTTGATTCTGTATTTT.

J is TRBJ2-1 and V is TRBV6-2 or TRBV6-3; no reliable D call. The length of the CDR3 is 13 residues. The V end was cut by 5 bases, the J end by 6 bases, with 11 bases between. Per the germline V gene, CDR1 is MNHEY and CDR2 is SVGEGT. The CDR3 spells CASSVLLPNEQFF. CDR3 nucleotide sequence: TGTGCCAGCAGTGTACTATTACCCAATGAGCAGTTCTTC.

This clone has only a few counts. The CDR3 loop is CASSLIAGARTGELFF. The CDR3 DNA sequence: TGTGCCAGCAGCTTAATAGCGGGGGCCCGAACCGGGGAGCTGTTTTTT. The V gene is TRBV7-3, the J gene TRBJ2-2; TRBD2 agrees at 9 bases. V lost 1 base to trimming and J lost 5 bases; unmatched junction nucleotides: 5. There are 16 residues in the CDR3. The germline V gene has CDR1 SGHTA and CDR2 FQGTGA.

The chain combines TRBV28 with TRBJ2-7; TRBD2 might be the D (6 bases). V was clipped by 6 bases and J by 3 bases, with 15 bases between them. CDR1 MDHEN and CDR2 SYDVKM come from the germline V gene. This CDR3 contains 14 residues. CDR3 nucleotide sequence: TGTGCCAGCAGCACCAGGCTAGCGTTCTACGAGCAGTACTTC. It yields the protein CASSTRLAFYEQYF.